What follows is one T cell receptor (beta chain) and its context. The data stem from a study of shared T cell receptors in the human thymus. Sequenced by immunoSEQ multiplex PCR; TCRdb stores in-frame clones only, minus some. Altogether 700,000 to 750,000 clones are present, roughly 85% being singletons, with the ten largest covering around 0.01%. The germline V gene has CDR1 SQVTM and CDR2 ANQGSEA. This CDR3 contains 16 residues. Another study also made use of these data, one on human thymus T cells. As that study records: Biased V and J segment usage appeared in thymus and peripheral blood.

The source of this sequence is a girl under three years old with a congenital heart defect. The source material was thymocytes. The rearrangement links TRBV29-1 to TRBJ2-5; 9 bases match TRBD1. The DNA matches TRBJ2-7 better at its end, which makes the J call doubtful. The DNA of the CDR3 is TGCAGCGTCGGTGAGATTGGTTCGGACAGGGGCTACGAGCAGTACTTC. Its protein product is CSVGEIGSDRGYEQYF.